These 31 T cell receptor beta chains were all obtained from the same sample, sequenced in a study of blood T cell repertoires in COVID-19. The protocol was immunoSEQ multiplex PCR, while the TCRdb copy is restricted to in-frame clones and leaves out a portion. The sample has over 100,000 clones, approximately 80% seen once. Sequencing used peripheral blood. The origin of the receptors is a woman between 65 and 79 years old with acute or convalescent COVID-19.

The genes are TRBV7-3 and TRBJ2-1, with TRBD1 identical over 11 bases. Germline V lookup: CDR1 SGHTA, CDR2 FQGTGA. J lost 8 bases, V lost 5 bases, and 14 bases had no gene match. The CDR3 sequence is 17 residues long. CDR3 protein: CASSPLNLGQGAYEQFF. The CDR3 DNA follows: TGTGCCAGCAGCCCTCTAAACTTAGGACAGGGGGCTTATGAGCAGTTCTTC.

In regard to this clone: The sample holds other DNA sequences that translate to the same CDR3. The CDR3 is CASSIGTSNYGYTF. In DNA form, the CDR3 reads TGTGCCAGTAGTATAGGGACAAGTAACTATGGCTACACCTTC. V is TRBV19 and J is TRBJ1-2; D perhaps matches TRBD1 (5 bases). CDR1 and CDR2 from the germline V gene are LNHDA and SQIVND (reference sequence). The CDR3 runs 14 residues. The V gene lost 1 base and the J gene lost 1 base, with 7 bases spanning the gap.

This chain uses TRBV11-3 with TRBJ2-3; no reliable D call. Trimming stripped 6 bases from V and 1 base from J, with 11 bases between. CDR1 SGHNT and CDR2 YENEEA come from the germline V gene. This CDR3 spans 14 amino acids. The CDR3 here is CASSFSRGTDTQYF. CDR3 in DNA: TGTGCCAGCAGTTTTTCGCGAGGCACAGATACGCAGTATTTT.

The chain links TRBV11-3 to TRBJ2-1; TRBD1 aligns across 9 bases. Trimming took 5 bases from V and 7 from J; bases not matched to a gene: 9. The CDR3 has 15 residues. CDR1 and CDR2 (germline): SGHNT, YENEEA. The CDR3 DNA follows: TGTGCCAGCAGCCGTTCGGGACAGGGAAGGAATGAGCAGTTCTTC. Its translation is CASSRSGQGRNEQFF.

V usage is TRBV3-1 (or the pseudogene TRBV3-2) and J usage is TRBJ2-4; a weak D match, TRBD1 (5 bases). Germline lookup yields CDR1 LGHDT and CDR2 YNNKEL (reference sequence). This CDR3 comprises 15 residues. The V end was cut by 5 bases, the J end by 7 bases, with 18 bases between. The CDR3 sequence is CASSEAIGVGNIQYF. In DNA form, the CDR3 reads TGTGCCAGCAGCGAAGCAATAGGGGTCGGGAACATTCAGTACTTC.

This chain connects TRBV5-4 to TRBJ2-5; tentatively, D is TRBD2 (5 bases). V was clipped by 2 bases and J by 3 bases, with 8 bases between them. Germline V gene lookup returns CDR1 SGHNT and CDR2 YYREEE (reference sequence). The CDR3 is made up of 13 amino acids. CDR3: CASSFEREETQYF. In DNA, the CDR3 is TGTGCCAGCAGCTTCGAGAGGGAAGAGACCCAGTACTTC.

The gene calls are TRBV11-1 and TRBJ1-4; 7 bases are a match to TRBD1. Germline loops: CDR1 SGHAT, CDR2 FQDESV (reference sequence). The CDR3 is made up of 14 amino acids. V dropped 1 base and J dropped 7; count of bases not matched to a gene: 3. CDR3 DNA: TGTGCCAGCAGCTTAGAGGGGGCCGGTGAAAAACTGTTTTTT. It is translated as CASSLEGAGEKLFF.

The chain links TRBV1 to TRBJ2-7; TRBD1 was called by the table and not checked on the DNA. TRBV1 is a pseudogene. The length of the CDR3 is 14 residues. This CDR3 reads CTSSQVTGPYEQYF. The CDR3 region has the DNA TGCACCAGCAGCCAAGTCACAGGCCCCTACGAGCAGTACTTC.

This chain links TRBV27 with TRBJ1-4; D is uncertain. CDR3 length: 13 residues. Trimming took 3 bases from V and 7 from J, leaving 9 bases between them. Germline lookup yields CDR1 MNHEY and CDR2 SMNVEV (reference sequence). CDR3 region: CASSFIGSEKLFF. CDR3 sequence (DNA): TGTGCCAGCAGTTTTATTGGTAGTGAAAAACTGTTTTTT.

Comment on this clone: This sample includes further DNA sequences coding for the same CDR3. This chain uses TRBV27 with TRBJ1-1, with a weak D call TRBD1 (5 bases). V gave up 5 bases and J gave up 1 base, with 8 bases separating them. CDR3 length: 13 amino acids. Germline CDR1 and CDR2: MNHEY and SMNVEV (reference sequence). This chain's CDR3 is CASSPQGNTEAFF. The DNA of the CDR3 is TGTGCCAGCAGTCCTCAGGGGAACACTGAAGCTTTCTTT.

The V call is TRBV7-9, the J call TRBJ2-5, with 9 bases fitting TRBD2. Losses at the gene ends were 0 bases for V and 5 bases for J; bases not matched to a gene: 1. Germline V gene data show CDR1 as SEHNR and CDR2 as FQNEAQ (reference sequence). This CDR3 spans 14 amino acids. The CDR3 DNA reads TGTGCCAGCAGCTTAGCTCTAGCGGGGGAGACCCAGTACTTC. Its protein is CASSLALAGETQYF.

V gene TRBV15 combines with J gene TRBJ2-7, with D unclear. The ends were cut back, 0 bases at V and 6 bases at J, with 6 bases in the middle. CDR1 LNHNV and CDR2 YYDKDF come from the germline V gene (reference sequence). The CDR3 totals 12 residues. CDR3 sequence: CATSRDFFEQYV. The CDR3 coding sequence is TGTGCCACCAGCAGAGACTTTTTCGAGCAGTACGTC.

The chain is built from TRBV5-6 and TRBJ2-2; D is perhaps TRBD1 (6 bases). Germline assignment: CDR1 SGHDT and CDR2 YYEEEE. The CDR3 extends over 16 amino acids. V lost 4 bases and J 4 bases, leaving 17 bases between the germline ends. CDR3 protein: CASSPTPGVTTGELFF. The DNA for the CDR3 is TGTGCCAGCAGCCCCACCCCAGGGGTGACCACCGGGGAGCTGTTTTTT. The full variable domain, in which reference TRBV5-6 and TRBJ2-2 provide the parts outside the CDR3, is DAGVTQSPTHLIKTRGQQVTLRCSPKSGHDTVSWYQQALGQGPQFIFQYYEEEERQRGNFPDRFSGHQFPNYSSELNVNALLLGDSALYLCASSPTPGVTTGELFFGEGSRLTVL.

The chain links TRBV15 to TRBJ2-3, with D tentatively TRBD1 (5 bases). The CDR3 is 15 residues long. Germline V gene data show CDR1 as LNHNV and CDR2 as YYDKDF (reference sequence). V lost 4 bases to trimming and J lost 1 base, with 12 bases between them. Here the CDR3 DNA reads TGTGCCACCAGCAACTCAGGGTCCCGCACAGATACGCAGTATTTT. It specifies CATSNSGSRTDTQYF.

V and J are TRBV4-1 and TRBJ2-3; D unclear. V gave up 3 bases and J gave up 4 bases, with 17 bases separating them. The V gene's germline CDR1 is MGHRA and CDR2 YSYEKL. This CDR3 spans 16 amino acids. The DNA of the CDR3 is TGCGCCAGCAGCCAGCGACTCATAGCCGAGGCAGATACGCAGTATTTT. It codes for CASSQRLIAEADTQYF.

This clone occurred a few times. The CDR3 DNA is TGTGCCAGCTCAGCATCAGGGGGCGCTCTAAATACGCAGTATTTT. Its protein product is CASSASGGALNTQYF. This chain uses TRBV18 with TRBJ2-3; 8 nucleotides match TRBD1. The CDR3 is 15 amino acids. Germline V gives CDR1 KGHSH, CDR2 LQKENI. The V segment lost 5 bases and the J segment 7 bases; nucleotides outside the gene matches: 11.

V usage is TRBV19 and J usage is TRBJ2-2, with 7 bases lining up with TRBD1. The CDR3 totals 14 residues. With V trimmed by 5 bases and J by 6 bases, 6 bases remained unmatched. Germline V gives CDR1 LNHDA, CDR2 SQIVND (reference sequence). The CDR3 is CASSEGARAGELFF. DNA of the CDR3: TGTGCCAGTAGTGAGGGGGCGCGCGCCGGGGAGCTGTTTTTT.

The chain combines TRBV19 with TRBJ1-4, with 10 bases lining up with TRBD1. V was pared by 6 bases and J by 8 bases, with 6 bases of the junction left unmatched. Per the germline V gene, CDR1 is LNHDA and CDR2 is SQIVND (reference sequence). The CDR3 sequence is 14 residues long. CDR3 bases: TGTGCCAGTAGACTGGGACAGGGGAGGGAAAAACTGTTTTTT. Translation: CASRLGQGREKLFF.

The gene calls are TRBV27 and TRBJ2-1; TRBD1 aligns across 10 bases. Germline trimming cut 6 bases from V and 9 bases from J; bases unmatched to any gene: 11. CDR1 and CDR2 from the germline V gene are MNHEY and SMNVEV (reference sequence). The CDR3 totals 15 residues. This chain's CDR3 is CASRVPGQGLVEQFF. The CDR3 DNA is TGTGCCAGCAGAGTCCCGGGACAGGGGCTAGTTGAGCAGTTCTTC.

J is TRBJ1-1 and V is TRBV5-1; D unclear. The CDR3 length is 14 residues. The germline CDR1 and CDR2 sequences are SGHRS and YFSETQ. Trimming cost V 0 bases and J 10 bases, with 16 bases left between them. The CDR3 loop reads CASSLARQQAGAFF. The CDR3 DNA follows: TGCGCCAGCAGCTTGGCCCGGCAGCAGGCAGGAGCTTTCTTT.

The chain has TRBV3-1 (or the pseudogene TRBV3-2) and TRBJ1-1, with a weak D call TRBD1 (5 bases). Between the trimmed V and J ends, which lost 6 bases and 8 bases, there was a span of 10 bases. This CDR3 spans 11 amino acids. From germline, CDR1 is LGHDT and CDR2 YNNKEL (reference sequence). The CDR3 loop is CASRAGPEAFF. CDR3 DNA: TGTGCCAGCAGAGCGGGACCGGAAGCTTTCTTT.

This clone was detected only once. The chain couples TRBV6-5 to TRBJ2-1; D unclear. The CDR3 is made up of 11 amino acids. Per the germline V gene, CDR1 is MNHEY and CDR2 is SVGAGI. V shed 8 bases and J shed 3 bases, with 5 bases lying between them. The CDR3 is CASASYNEQFF. The DNA for the CDR3 is TGTGCCAGCGCTAGCTACAATGAGCAGTTCTTC.

The rearrangement joins TRBV6-1 to TRBJ1-1, with D hard to call. This CDR3 is built from 14 residues. Germline V gene sequence: CDR1 MNHNS, CDR2 SASEGT. The ends were cut back, 3 bases at V and 1 base at J, with 9 bases in the middle. Written as DNA, the CDR3 is TGTGCCAGCAGTGAGTGGGGAGGGAACACTGAAGCTTTCTTT. Translating gives CASSEWGGNTEAFF.

J is TRBJ1-1 and V is TRBV11-2; 8 bases fit TRBD1. Germline V gene sequence: CDR1 SGHAT, CDR2 FQNNGV. J lost 0 bases, V lost 5 bases, and 8 bases had no gene match. The CDR3 covers 16 residues. The CDR3 DNA is TGTGCCAGCAGCCTTACAGGGGGGCTGGTGAACACTGAAGCTTTCTTT. It codes for CASSLTGGLVNTEAFF.

The chain joins TRBV25-1 to TRBJ2-3; D is possibly TRBD2 (6 bases). The length of the CDR3 is 14 residues. CDR1 is MGHDK and CDR2 is SYGVNS in the germline V gene. Trimming removed 6 bases from V and 6 bases from J, with 16 bases in between. CDR3 region: CASRAITSSDTQYF. CDR3 sequence (DNA): TGTGCCAGCAGGGCCATAACTAGCTCGGATACGCAGTATTTT. The full variable domain, completed using reference TRBV25-1 and TRBJ2-3, is EADIYQTPRYLVIGTGKKITLECSQTMGHDKMYWYQQDPGMELHLIHYSYGVNSTEKGDLSSESTVSRIRTEHFPLTLESARPSHTSQYLCASRAITSSDTQYFGPGTRLTVL.

The V and J genes are TRBV5-1 and TRBJ1-1, with a weak D call TRBD1 (6 bases). This CDR3 has 13 residues. V shed 4 bases and J shed 1 base, with 8 bases lying between them. Germline CDR1 reads SGHRS; CDR2 reads YFSETQ. CDR3: CASSATGNTEAFF. The DNA for the CDR3 is TGCGCCAGCAGCGCGACAGGGAACACTGAAGCTTTCTTT.

This chain uses TRBV19 with TRBJ1-2, with D perhaps TRBD1 (6 bases). The germline gives CDR1 LNHDA, CDR2 SQIVND (reference sequence). The CDR3 totals 18 residues. Trimming removed 4 bases at V and 3 bases at J, with 24 bases between. The CDR3 region has the DNA TGTGCCAGTAGTAGTCAGGGGCGCGAGGTTAGTTTCTACTATGGCTACACCTTC. Amino acids: CASSSQGREVSFYYGYTF.

The rearrangement uses TRBV18 and TRBJ1-6, with D possibly TRBD1 on 5 matching bases. The germline V gene encodes CDR1 KGHSH and CDR2 LQKENI. This CDR3 contains 14 residues. The ends were cut back, 2 bases at V and 7 bases at J, with 9 bases in the middle. The CDR3 DNA follows: TGTGCCAGCTCACCAGCGGGGACCAATTCACCCCTCCACTTT. Translating it yields CASSPAGTNSPLHF.

The sample holds a few counts of this clone. The V call is TRBV5-5, the J call TRBJ2-3; D is perhaps TRBD1 (5 bases). Trimming stripped 4 bases from V and 0 bases from J, with 15 bases between. CDR1 and CDR2 (germline): SGHKS, YYEKEE (reference sequence). This CDR3 is 16 amino acids long. This chain's CDR3 is CASSPDRGKSTDTQYF. CDR3 in DNA: TGTGCCAGCAGCCCCGATAGGGGCAAGAGCACAGATACGCAGTATTTT.

The chain has TRBV4-2 and TRBJ1-3, with 9 bases that match TRBD1. Germline loops: CDR1 LGHNA, CDR2 YNFKEQ. The CDR3 totals 17 residues. Trimming took 0 bases from V and 4 from J; bases not matched to a gene: 7. The CDR3 coding sequence is TGTGCCAGCAGCCAAGAATTTGGACAGGGGAGGGGAAACACCATATATTTT. It is translated as CASSQEFGQGRGNTIYF.

This clone has a single count. The chain uses TRBV6-5 and TRBJ1-1, with a weak D call TRBD1 (5 bases). Trimming pared 6 bases from V and 7 bases from J, leaving 18 bases between. Germline CDR1 is MNHEY and CDR2 is SVGAGI. This CDR3 region has 14 residues. The CDR3 bases are TGTGCCAGCAGAAAACAAGGAGGGGCGGGTGAAGCTTTCTTT. It codes for CASRKQGGAGEAFF.